This is a list of T cell receptor beta chains from one sample in a study of shared clonotypes between healthy human individuals. The data were produced by immunoSEQ multiplex PCR, yet TCRdb's version contains in-frame clones alone and is incomplete. There are a few million clones in the sample; approximately 95% occur only once, and 0.3% to 0.4% lies in the top ten. Material for sequencing was naive CD4+ T cells from PBMCs. The receptors were gathered from a man younger than 30 in good health. Some clones in this sample may be carry-over from other donors' samples. Both conserved end residues are part of each CDR3. The D gene is left open where the match is weak. Clone size is stated in some rows and not others, as once, few, many or a class when expanded.

CDR3	DNA	D	J	size	V
CASSFRRGSYNEQFF	TGTGCCAGCAGTTTCCGTAGGGGATCCTACAATGAGCAGTTCTTC	NA	TRBJ2-1	NA	TRBV28
CASAGNPGTSGGLETQYF	TGTGCCAGCGCTGGCAATCCCGGGACTAGCGGGGGCTTAGAGACCCAGTACTTC	TRBD2	TRBJ2-5	NA	TRBV28
CASSGPGTEAFF	TGTGCCAGCAGTGGTCCTGGAACTGAAGCTTTCTTT	NA	TRBJ1-1	few	TRBV25-1
CASSVAPGQASGNTIYF	TGTGCCAGCAGCGTTGCCCCGGGACAGGCTTCCGGAAACACCATATATTTT	TRBD1	TRBJ1-3	once	TRBV9
CASRSAVAQYF	TGTGCCAGCAGGTCAGCAGTGGCCCAGTACTTC	NA	TRBJ2-5	NA	TRBV28
CASSLGLAGGPGELFF	TGTGCCAGCAGTTTAGGACTAGCGGGAGGGCCCGGGGAGCTGTTTTTT	TRBD2	TRBJ2-2	NA	TRBV28
CASSFGGQGSSSYNSPLHF	TGTGCCAGCAGTTTCGGAGGACAGGGCTCGAGCTCCTATAATTCACCCCTCCACTTT	TRBD1	TRBJ1-6	NA	TRBV28
CASSFGGEYIQYF	TGCGCCAGCAGCTTTGGCGGGGAGTACATTCAGTACTTC	NA	TRBJ2-4	NA	TRBV5-1
CASNRGLGTDTQYF	TGTGCCAGCAACAGGGGGCTTGGCACAGATACGCAGTATTTT	TRBD1	TRBJ2-3	once	TRBV28
CASSLAPGRGLNEQFF	TGTGCCAGCAGCTTGGCCCCGGGCCGAGGGCTCAATGAGCAGTTCTTC	NA	TRBJ2-1	NA	TRBV5-5
CASSPISIGPREQYF	TGTGCCAGCAGTCCGATCTCTATCGGCCCTCGGGAGCAGTACTTC	NA	TRBJ2-7	NA	TRBV27
CASSLVGASSYNEQFF	TGTGCCAGCAGCTTAGTGGGAGCCAGCTCCTACAATGAGCAGTTCTTC	NA	TRBJ2-1	NA	TRBV7-2
CASSSRDSYGYTF	TGTGCCAGCAGCTCCCGGGACAGCTATGGCTACACCTTC	TRBD1	TRBJ1-2	NA	TRBV5-4
CAISRSGTDTQYF	TGTGCCATCAGTCGTAGCGGCACAGATACGCAGTATTTT	NA	TRBJ2-3	NA	TRBV10-3
CASTYQGEWTEAFF	TGCGCCAGCACTTATCAGGGCGAGTGGACTGAAGCTTTCTTT	NA	TRBJ1-1	NA	TRBV5-1
CASSLERYGYTF	TGTGCCAGCAGCTTAGAGCGCTATGGCTACACCTTC	NA	TRBJ1-2	NA	TRBV7-9
CASTGRDRGLETQYF	TGTGCCAGCACCGGTAGGGACAGGGGGCTTGAGACCCAGTACTTC	TRBD1	TRBJ2-5	NA	TRBV5-6
CASSFRMDGETQYF	TGTGCCAGCAGCTTCCGAATGGACGGTGAGACCCAGTACTTC	NA	TRBJ2-5	NA	TRBV7-2
CASSEFITGGTDTQYF	TGTGCCAGCAGTGAATTTATTACAGGGGGCACAGATACGCAGTATTTT	TRBD1	TRBJ2-3	NA	TRBV25-1
CASSRSGLADSYEQYF	TGTGCCAGCAGTCGTAGCGGACTAGCGGACTCCTACGAGCAGTACTTC	TRBD2	TRBJ2-7	NA	TRBV27
CASSFGRYFEQFF	TGTGCCAGCAGCTTCGGGCGGTACTTTGAGCAGTTCTTC	NA	TRBJ2-1	NA	TRBV7-2
CASSPEGGGYTF	TGTGCCAGCAGCCCAGAGGGGGGCGGCTACACCTTC	NA	TRBJ1-2	NA	TRBV7-9
CASSPVALAGNTGELFF	TGCGCCAGCAGCCCCGTAGCCTTGGCGGGAAACACCGGGGAGCTGTTTTTT	NA	TRBJ2-2	few	TRBV5-1
CASSAGTSGSGKTQYF	TGCGCCAGCAGCGCTGGGACTAGCGGGAGCGGAAAGACCCAGTACTTC	TRBD2	TRBJ2-5	NA	TRBV5-1
CASSSDRLNYNEQFF	TGTGCCAGCAGCTCGGACAGGTTAAACTACAATGAGCAGTTCTTC	TRBD1	TRBJ2-1	NA	TRBV11-1
CASSLDSPGNTGELFF	TGTGCCAGCAGCCTGGACTCCCCTGGCAACACCGGGGAGCTGTTTTTT	NA	TRBJ2-2	NA	TRBV7-9
CASSGQGSNQPQHF	TGTGCCAGCAGCGGACAGGGAAGCAATCAGCCCCAGCATTTT	TRBD1	TRBJ1-5	NA	TRBV6-6
CASSLVGTGLYEQYF	TGTGCCAGCAGCTTGGTGGGGACAGGGTTGTACGAGCAGTACTTC	TRBD1	TRBJ2-7	NA	TRBV5-8
CAWSGRETQYF	TGTGCCTGGAGCGGTCGGGAGACCCAGTACTTC	NA	TRBJ2-5	NA	TRBV30
CASSRGTGGTGELFF	TGTGCCAGCAGCCGAGGGACAGGCGGGACCGGGGAGCTGTTTTTT	TRBD1	TRBJ2-2	NA	TRBV14
CASSSGHQETQYF	TGTGCCAGCAGCTCCGGACACCAAGAGACCCAGTACTTC	NA	TRBJ2-5	NA	TRBV7-3
CATSRESLAATGELFF	TGTGCCACCAGCAGAGAAAGCCTAGCGGCGACCGGGGAGCTGTTTTTT	TRBD2	TRBJ2-2	NA	TRBV15
CASGIRSATEAFF	TGCGCCAGCGGGATCAGGAGTGCGACTGAAGCTTTCTTT	NA	TRBJ1-1	NA	TRBV5-1
CASSWDRVNTGELFF	TGTGCCAGCAGTTGGGACAGGGTGAACACCGGGGAGCTGTTTTTT	TRBD1	TRBJ2-2	NA	TRBV6-5
CASSPPGQGARKLFF	TGCGCCAGCAGCCCTCCGGGACAGGGGGCGCGAAAACTGTTTTTT	TRBD1	TRBJ1-4	NA	TRBV5-1
CASSSARVPWPEAFF	TGTGCCAGCAGCTCTGCCAGGGTTCCCTGGCCTGAAGCTTTCTTT	NA	TRBJ1-1	NA	TRBV11-2
CASSLTSGNTDTQYF	TGTGCCAGCAGCCTCACTAGCGGGAACACAGATACGCAGTATTTT	TRBD2	TRBJ2-3	NA	TRBV7-2
CASSAVTGQNTEAFF	TGTGCCAGCTCAGCGGTGACAGGTCAGAACACTGAAGCTTTCTTT	NA	TRBJ1-1	few	TRBV18
CASSSGGGPGPRF	TGTGCCAGCAGCTCAGGAGGGGGGCCGGGACCACGCTTC	NA	TRBJ2-7	NA	TRBV7-3
CASRTQGTGELFF	TGTGCCAGCAGGACACAGGGCACCGGGGAGCTGTTTTTT	NA	TRBJ2-2	once	TRBV9
CASSLAREQGEAFF	TGTGCCAGCAGCTTAGCGCGGGAACAGGGTGAAGCTTTCTTT	NA	TRBJ1-1	NA	TRBV7-9
CASSLEGGAQGGYGGYTF	TGCGCCAGCAGCTTGGAAGGTGGGGCTCAGGGCGGCTATGGTGGCTACACCTTC	NA	TRBJ1-2	once	TRBV5-1
CASSPNVPGQGLNTEAFF	TGTGCCAGCTCACCAAACGTCCCGGGACAGGGTTTGAACACTGAAGCTTTCTTT	TRBD1	TRBJ1-1	NA	TRBV18
CASSLNGGPSYEQYF	TGTGCCAGCAGTTTAAACGGGGGGCCTTCCTACGAGCAGTACTTC	NA	TRBJ2-7	NA	TRBV27
CASSLSRANTGELFF	TGCGCCAGCAGCTTGAGTCGGGCGAACACCGGGGAGCTGTTTTTT	NA	TRBJ2-2	NA	TRBV5-1
CASSSRGGYTGELFF	TGTGCCAGCAGCTCCCGGGGGGGTTACACCGGGGAGCTGTTTTTT	TRBD2	TRBJ2-2	NA	TRBV9